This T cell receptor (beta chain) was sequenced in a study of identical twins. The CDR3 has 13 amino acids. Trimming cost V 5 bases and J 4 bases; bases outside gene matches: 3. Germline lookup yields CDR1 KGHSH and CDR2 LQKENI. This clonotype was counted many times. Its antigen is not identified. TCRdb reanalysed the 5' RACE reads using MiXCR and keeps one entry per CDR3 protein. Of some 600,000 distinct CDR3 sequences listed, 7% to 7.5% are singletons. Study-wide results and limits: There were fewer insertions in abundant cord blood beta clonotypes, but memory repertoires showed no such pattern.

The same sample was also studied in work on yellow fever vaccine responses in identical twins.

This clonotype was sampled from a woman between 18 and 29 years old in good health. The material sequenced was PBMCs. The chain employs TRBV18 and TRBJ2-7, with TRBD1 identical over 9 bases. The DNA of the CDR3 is TGTGCCAGCTCAACCGACAGGGGGTACGAGCAGTACGTC. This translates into CASSTDRGYEQYV.